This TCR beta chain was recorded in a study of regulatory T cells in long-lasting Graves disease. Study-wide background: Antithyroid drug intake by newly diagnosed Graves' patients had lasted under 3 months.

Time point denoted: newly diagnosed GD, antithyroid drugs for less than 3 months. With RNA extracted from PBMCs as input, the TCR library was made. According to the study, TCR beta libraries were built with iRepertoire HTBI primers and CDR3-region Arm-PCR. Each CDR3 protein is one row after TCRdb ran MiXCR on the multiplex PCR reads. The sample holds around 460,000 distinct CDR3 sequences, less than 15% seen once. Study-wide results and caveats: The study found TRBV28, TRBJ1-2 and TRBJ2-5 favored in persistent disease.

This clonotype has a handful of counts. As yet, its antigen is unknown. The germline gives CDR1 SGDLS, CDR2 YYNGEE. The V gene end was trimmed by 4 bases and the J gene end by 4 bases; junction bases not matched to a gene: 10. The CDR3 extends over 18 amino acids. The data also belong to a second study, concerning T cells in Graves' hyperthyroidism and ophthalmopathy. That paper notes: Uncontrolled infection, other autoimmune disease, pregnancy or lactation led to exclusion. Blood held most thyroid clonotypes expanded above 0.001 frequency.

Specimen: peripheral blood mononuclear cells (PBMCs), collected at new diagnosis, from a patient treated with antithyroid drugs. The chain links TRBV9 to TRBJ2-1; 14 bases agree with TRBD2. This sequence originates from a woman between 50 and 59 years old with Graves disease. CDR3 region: CASSPEMGLAGAYNEQFF. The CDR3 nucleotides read TGTGCCAGCAGCCCCGAAATGGGACTAGCGGGAGCGTACAATGAGCAGTTCTTC.